These 5 T cell receptor beta chains originate from one sample sequenced in a study of CD8+ T cells in alopecia areata (dated by TCRdb to 2016 to 2019). In the paper's terms, the time point label means: roughly 26 weeks on oral tofacitinib. This sample's treatment or condition label indicates: oral pan-JAK inhibitor, 5-10 mg twice daily. Library construction relied on the immunoSEQ multiplex PCR assay. To provide template for TCR sequencing, every sample had RNA extracted and reverse transcribed into cDNA. In TCRdb, the immuneACCESS table is reduced to in-frame sequences with V and J assigned. These tables do not hold every clone; where another copy was compared, an unresolved V gene accounts for under half, and the others remain unexplained. Here the sample has 150,000 to 200,000 clones; around three fifths occur a single time. The top ten hold 12% to 15% of the sample. The sample in question was CD4+ T cells sorted from blood, obtained at week 24, from a patient treated with tofacitinib. These receptors all stem from a human donor with alopecia areata.

This clone was seen a few times. This sequence joins TRBV27 and TRBJ2-1; D possibly matches TRBD1 or TRBD2 (5 bases each). The CDR3 runs 14 residues. The V end lost 5 bases, the J end lost 0 bases, and 8 bases lay between the germline ends. Germline V gene lookup returns CDR1 MNHEY and CDR2 SMNVEV (reference sequence). CDR3 amino acids: CASSGGYSYNEQFF. CDR3 bases: TGTGCCAGCAGTGGGGGTTACTCCTACAATGAGCAGTTCTTC.

This clone was counted between two and nine times. The chain recombines TRBV30 with TRBJ1-5; D is possibly TRBD1 (6 bases). The CDR3 contains 15 residues. V shed 3 bases and J shed 0 bases, with 12 bases lying between them. CDR1 GTSNPN and CDR2 SVGIG come from the germline V gene (reference sequence). CDR3 amino acids: CAWRNRANSNQPQHF. The CDR3 DNA reads TGTGCCTGGAGGAACAGGGCCAATAGCAATCAGCCCCAGCATTTT.

This clone has only a few counts. The rearrangement uses TRBV15 and TRBJ2-5; 13 bases map to TRBD2. The ends lost 7 bases at V and 5 bases at J; junction bases unmatched: 7. Germline V gene sequence: CDR1 LNHNV, CDR2 YYDKDF (reference sequence). The CDR3 consists of 15 residues. The CDR3, as DNA: TGTGCCACCATGAGAACGGGACTAGCGGGGGAGACCCAGTACTTC. This sequence encodes CATMRTGLAGETQYF.

This chain connects TRBV2 to TRBJ1-5, with 7 bases aligning to TRBD1. The CDR3 runs to 15 residues. In germline, CDR1 is SNHLY, CDR2 FYNNEI. V trimming: 5 bases; J trimming: 4 bases; junction bases outside the gene matches: 8. The CDR3 DNA follows: TGTGCCAGCAGTACCCCAGGGGGAAGTAATCAGCCCCAGCATTTT. It translates to CASSTPGGSNQPQHF. Variable domain in full (rest from reference TRBV2 and TRBJ1-5): EPEVTQTPSHQVTQMGQEVILRCVPISNHLYFYWYRQILGQKVEFLVSFYNNEISEKSEIFDDQFSVERPDGSNFTLKIRSTKLEDSAMYFCASSTPGGSNQPQHFGDGTRLSIL.

This chain connects TRBV5-1 to TRBJ2-7; the D is unclear. Trimming removed 0 bases from V and 1 base from J, with 14 bases in between. Germline V CDR1 and CDR2: SGHRS, YFSETQ. This CDR3 has 16 amino acids. This chain's CDR3 is CASSLDGLAVSYEQYF. CDR3 DNA sequence: TGCGCCAGCAGCTTGGATGGGCTTGCTGTTTCCTACGAGCAGTACTTC.